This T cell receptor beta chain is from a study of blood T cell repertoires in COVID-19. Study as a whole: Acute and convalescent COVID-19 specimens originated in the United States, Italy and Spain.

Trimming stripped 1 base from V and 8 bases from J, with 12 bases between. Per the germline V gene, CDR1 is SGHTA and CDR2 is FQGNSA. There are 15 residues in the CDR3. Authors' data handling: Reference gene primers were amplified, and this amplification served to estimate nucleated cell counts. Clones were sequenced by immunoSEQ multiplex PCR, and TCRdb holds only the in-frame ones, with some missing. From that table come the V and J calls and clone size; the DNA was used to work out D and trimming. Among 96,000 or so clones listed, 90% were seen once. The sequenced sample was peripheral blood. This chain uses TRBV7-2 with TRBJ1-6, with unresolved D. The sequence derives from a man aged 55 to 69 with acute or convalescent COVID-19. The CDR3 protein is CASSLDASRDSPLHF. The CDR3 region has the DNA TGTGCCAGCAGCTTAGATGCTTCTCGGGATTCACCCCTCCACTTT. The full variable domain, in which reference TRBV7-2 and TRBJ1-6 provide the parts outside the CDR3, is GAGVSQSPSNKVTEKGKDVELRCDPISGHTALYWYRQSLGQGLEFLIYFQGNSAPDKSGLPSDRFSAERTGGSVSTLTIQRTQQEDSAVYLCASSLDASRDSPLHFGNGTRLTVT.